The T cell receptor (beta chain) described here comes from a study of blood T cell repertoires in COVID-19. Overall study context: Acute and convalescent COVID-19 specimens originated in the United States, Italy and Spain. PBMCs, B-cell-depleted T cells, or T cells were the source of the cDNA or gDNA that made up the material.

As originally analysed: Amplification with reference gene primers provided the estimates of nucleated cell counts. Here immunoSEQ multiplex PCR was the method, and the copy in TCRdb shows in-frame clones only, minus some. The V and J calls and clone size were taken over from that table, and D and trimming were inferred from the DNA. There are around 180,000 clones in the sample; more than 75% occur only once, and around a sixth lies in the top ten. V gave up 4 bases and J gave up 2 bases; unmatched junction bases: 10. The CDR3 is 17 residues long. Germline lookup yields CDR1 SEHNR and CDR2 FQNEAQ (reference sequence). While infection was still active, Seattle patients were enrolled and then followed longitudinally.

Sample: peripheral blood. This sequence originates from a person between 65 and 79 years old with COVID-19, enrolled during active disease. This sequence joins TRBV7-9 and TRBJ2-3, with 9 bases matching TRBD1. The CDR3 DNA sequence: TGTGCCAGCAGCTCTTTCCGGGACAGGGTCGACACAGATACGCAGTATTTT. Translating it yields CASSSFRDRVDTDTQYF.